Here is one T cell receptor (beta chain) with its context. This sample is part of a study of blood T cell repertoires in COVID-19. Between the trimmed V and J ends, which lost 3 bases and 4 bases, there was a span of 10 bases. The CDR3 runs 14 residues. Germline V lookup: CDR1 LNHDA, CDR2 SQIVND (reference sequence). Profiled with immunoSEQ multiplex PCR; TCRdb holds only in-frame clones, not every one. The table has over 110,000 clones, 75% to 85% seen once. This clonotype originated in a man aged 60-69 years with active or convalescent COVID-19. Sequencing was done on a sample of peripheral blood. The gene calls are TRBV19 and TRBJ1-5, with D possibly matching TRBD1 (5 bases). This CDR3 reads CASSMVGANQPQHF. In DNA form, the CDR3 reads TGTGCCAGTAGTATGGTAGGGGCGAATCAGCCCCAGCATTTT.